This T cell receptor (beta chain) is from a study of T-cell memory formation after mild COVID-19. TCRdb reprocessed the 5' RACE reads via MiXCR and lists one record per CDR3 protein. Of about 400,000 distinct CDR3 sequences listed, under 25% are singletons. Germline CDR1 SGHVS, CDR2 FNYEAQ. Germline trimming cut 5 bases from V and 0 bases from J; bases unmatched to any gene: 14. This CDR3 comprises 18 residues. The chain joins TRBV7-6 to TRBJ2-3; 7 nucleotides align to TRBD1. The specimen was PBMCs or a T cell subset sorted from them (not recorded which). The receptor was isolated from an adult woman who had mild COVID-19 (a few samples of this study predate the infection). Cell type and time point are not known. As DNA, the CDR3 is TGTGCCAGCAGCGTCCCAGGGGGAGCAGGTTCAAGCACAGATACGCAGTATTTT. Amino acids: CASSVPGGAGSSTDTQYF.